The entry that follows covers one T cell receptor (beta chain) sequence. As yet, its antigen is unknown. This record belongs to a study of blood T cells in healthy people across ages. Whole-study findings and limits: Changes seen in expanded clonotypes were possibly confounded by donor CMV status left unknown.

Trimming removed 4 bases from V and 4 bases from J; junction bases left unmatched: 10. Germline V CDR1 and CDR2: SGHTA, FQGNSA. The CDR3 runs 18 residues. Using a J-beta primer mix together with a sample-barcoded 5' primer, a second PCR was run for about 6 to 11 cycles. TCRdb independently ran MiXCR on the 5' RACE reads; one entry per CDR3 protein. The sample includes 1.5 million to 2 million distinct CDR3 sequences, roughly 52% seen only once; the top ten take roughly 2.1%. The sequenced sample consisted of blood. This chain connects TRBV7-2 to TRBJ2-5, with TRBD2 identical over 15 bases. This clonotype was obtained from a woman aged 40 to 49 in good health. This CDR3 is CASSSLRTSGGAGETQYF. The CDR3 DNA reads as TGTGCCAGCAGCTCCCTGAGGACTAGCGGGGGGGCGGGAGAGACCCAGTACTTC.